This TCR beta chain was documented in a study of T cell responses to AZD1222 COVID-19 vaccine (dated by TCRdb to 2020 to 2023). About the investigation overall: AZD1222 recipients given second doses at about 4 weeks or at about 12 weeks were pooled, since spike-specific TCR depth and breadth were not found to differ between the two schedules. A total of just over 230 trial participants underwent TCR sequencing, of whom some 210 received two doses of AZD1222 and about 26 received two doses of the MenACWY control vaccine. Trial participants were enrolled by age into subgroups of 18-55, 56-69 and 70-plus years, and roughly 160, 29 and 62 TCR-sequenced participants, respectively, were included in these subgroups.

The research as a whole found: Epitopes outside the regions mutated in the B.1.351 and B.1.1.7 variants were reportedly recognized by nearly half of the unique spike-specific TCRs. The 56-69-year group was small, and its depth increase did not reach significance, likely because of low power. Conclusions about previously exposed vaccinees are limited because only six or seven AZD1222 recipients were SARS-CoV-2 seropositive at baseline. After two AZD1222 doses, both the breadth and the depth of spike-specific TCRs were significantly higher than at day 0 and than in MenACWY recipients. CD4 TCRs associated with the vaccine covered the entire spike protein, and the dominant responses were in regions 160-218 and 743-854. Participants were mostly white British, with more females than males. The authors suggested clonal diversity may have been underestimated. Because no day 14 peak-response samples were available, repertoires were characterized only after the peak T cell response.

On this clone itself: The target of this receptor is not known. It has no much larger one-base neighbor in the sample; base qualities were not kept.

The label giving this sample's time point can be read as: baseline before first vaccination. Samples from vaccinated people were obtained from the UK trials COV001 and COV002, which included a single-blind randomized controlled phase 2/3 trial of AZD1222 (ChAdOx1 nCoV-19) in healthy adults. Trial participant PBMC samples were collected at day 0 and day 28 after the second dose for TCRbeta chain sequencing. The CDR3 regions of human TCRbeta chains were analyzed by immunosequencing. On the study's bioinformatics: TCRs in the repertoires were compared against a reference library of SARS-CoV-2-specific TCRs that had been generated with the MIRA antigen-specificity platform. Breadth was defined as the fraction of unique TCRs that were SARS-CoV-2-associated. Depth was defined as the fraction of total T cells that were SARS-CoV-2-associated. Using the MIRA data, each spike-specific TCR was assigned both to the spike region to which the TCR was reactive and to a CD4 or CD8 class. Log10-transformed breadth and depth values were compared by one-way ANOVA with Sidak's multiple comparisons tests. This immuneACCESS table, as held by TCRdb, lists in-frame sequences with V and J called but not all clones. Of the missing ones, under half trace to an unresolved V gene in checked studies; the others have no known cause. V, J and clone size reflect that table, while D and trimming were determined from the DNA. This sample is represented by tens of thousands of clones; approximately 91% of them were singletons. Together, the top ten hold approximately 21% of the sample.

The TCR comes from an adult in good health. Material: peripheral blood, obtained on day 0 of AZD1222 vaccination.

The encoded CDR3 is CASSPLPNRDIATNEKLFF. The DNA sequence reads TGTGCCAGCAGTCCCCTCCCAAACAGGGACATTGCAACTAATGAAAAACTGTTTTTT. Recombination connected TRBV28 to TRBJ1-4, and perhaps TRBD1 as D gene, on 6 matching bases. Including the terminal cysteine and phenylalanine, the CDR3 comprises 19 residues. Just the 57-base CDR3 DNA is kept, in frame starting at base 1. CDR1 and CDR2 (MDHEN, SYDVKM) derive from the germline V gene. Deletion took 5 bases off V and 0 bases off J, with a span of 22 bases between the germline ends.